This T cell receptor beta chain came from a study of blood T cell repertoires in COVID-19. Study details: Italy, Spain and the United States were the sources of the convalescent and acute COVID-19 samples. PBMCs, B-cell-depleted T cells, or T cells provided the cDNA or gDNA that made up the material.

Data came from immunoSEQ multiplex PCR; TCRdb stores just in-frame clones and leaves some out. The sample gives approximately 440,000 clones, around 87% of which show up once; about 0.65% is in the top ten. Individuals drawn from some 25 US areas were roughly 18 to 100 years old. The CDR3 is made up of 13 amino acids. The V end was cut by 0 bases, the J end by 6 bases, with 8 bases between. The germline gives CDR1 WSHSY, CDR2 SAAADI. This rearrangement joins TRBV10-2 to TRBJ1-2, with no clear D. The receptor comes from a young woman who had recovered from COVID-19. The source material was PBMCs or T cells enriched from blood (not recorded which). This CDR3 reads CASSESGDDGYTF. CDR3 in DNA: TGCGCCAGCAGTGAGTCCGGAGACGATGGCTACACCTTC.